What follows is one T cell receptor (beta chain) and its context. What it recognizes is unknown. The source of the sample is a study of cytomegalovirus exposure and HLA in healthy donors. General study points: Later analysis found that TCR beta chains associated with HLA were more clonally expanded than other, equally common chains.

V gave up 1 base and J gave up 3 bases; unmatched junction bases: 7. Germline assignment: CDR1 MDHEN and CDR2 SYDVKM. The CDR3 has 16 residues. The primer mix had 60 Vbeta and 13 Jbeta primers. The protocol was immunoSEQ multiplex PCR, while the TCRdb copy is restricted to in-frame clones and leaves out a portion. The profile shows around 98,000 clones, around 70% of them singletons. The source of this sequence is a man in his fifties in good health and CMV-seronegative. The rearrangement uses TRBV28 and TRBJ2-7; 9 bases match TRBD1. The sequencing sample was made of PBMCs. The CDR3, as DNA: TGTGCCAGCAGTTTATTATCCGGGACAGGGTTCTACGAGCAGTACTTC. Translation: CASSLLSGTGFYEQYF.